This T cell receptor beta chain is from a study of T cells in Graves' hyperthyroidism and ophthalmopathy. The investigators amplified TCR beta CDR3 regions from RNA transcripts. Carried out on the TCR CDR3, a first-round RT-PCR used the HTBI primer set. TCRdb processed the multiplex PCR reads anew with MiXCR; each CDR3 protein has one entry. The sample shows about 700,000 distinct CDR3 sequences, nearly 45% of them seen only once. As concerns this clonotype: Its antigen is undetermined. Germline is not matched at one junction end, which may reflect a read error.

The V gene's germline CDR1 is SQVTM and CDR2 ANQGSEA. This CDR3 region has 11 residues. Study-level findings and limits: Most thyroid clonotypes that were expanded above 0.001 also turned up in blood.

The sequenced sample consisted of peripheral blood or thyroid tissue (not recorded which). This chain joins TRBV29-1 and TRBJ2-7, with unresolved D. The TCR was taken from an adult man with Graves' disease, either hyperthyroidism or ophthalmopathy (not recorded which). In DNA, the CDR3 is TGTGCCTGGACCCCAGGCTACGAGCAGTACTTC. The encoded protein is CAWTPGYEQYF.